This T cell receptor beta chain was sequenced for a study of T cells after posttransplantation cyclophosphamide. Looked up from germline, CDR1 is MNHNY and CDR2 is SVGAGI (reference sequence). CDR3 size: 13 residues. Trimming removed 6 bases from V and 2 bases from J, with 10 bases in between. This clone was detected many times. Sequencing was performed with immunoSEQ multiplex PCR; in TCRdb, only in-frame clones are kept and a portion is missing. Listed for the sample are fewer than 55,000 clones, none seen a single time. This TCR was recovered from a man aged 35-49 years in good health, CMV-negative, and a related stem cell transplant donor. Material: PBMCs. The J gene is TRBJ1-2, the V gene TRBV6-6, with D perhaps TRBD1 (6 bases). The CDR3 nucleotides read TGTGCCAGCAGCCAAACAGGGAACTATGGCTACACCTTC. This translates into CASSQTGNYGYTF.